Following are 22 T cell receptor beta chains from one sample sequenced in a study of cytomegalovirus exposure and HLA in healthy donors. Clones were read by immunoSEQ multiplex PCR, and TCRdb kept only the in-frame ones, dropping some. The sample carries roughly 130,000 clones, around four fifths recorded once. The sequenced sample consisted of PBMCs. Source of these receptors: a woman younger than 45 in good health and CMV-seronegative.

In this sample, this clone turned up once. The chain employs TRBV5-1 and TRBJ2-7; 10 bases line up with TRBD1. CDR3 size: 17 residues. V lost 0 bases, J lost 5 bases, and 11 bases stayed unmatched. Germline-derived CDR1 and CDR2 are SGHRS and YFSETQ. CDR3 residues: CASSLGPRTGGINEQYF. The CDR3 DNA follows: TGCGCCAGCAGCTTGGGCCCTCGGACAGGGGGAATCAACGAGCAGTACTTC. The variable domain in full, with the rest retrieved from reference TRBV5-1 and TRBJ2-7, is KAGVTQTPRYLIKTRGQQVTLSCSPISGHRSVSWYQQTPGQGLQFLFEYFSETQRNKGNFPGRFSGRQFSNSRSEMNVSTLELGDSALYLCASSLGPRTGGINEQYFGPGTRLTVT.

The chain is built from TRBV28 and TRBJ2-3; 7 bases match TRBD2. The CDR3 is made up of 15 amino acids. The germline CDR1 and CDR2 sequences are MDHEN and SYDVKM. Trimming removed 4 bases from V and 5 bases from J; junction bases left unmatched: 9. CDR3 nucleotide sequence: TGTGCCAGCAGTTCTAGCGGACTAAAGGGAGATACGCAGTATTTT. Amino acids: CASSSSGLKGDTQYF.

The chain joins TRBV15 to TRBJ1-5, with a tentative D call TRBD1 (5 bases). CDR1 and CDR2 (germline): LNHNV, YYDKDF (reference sequence). The CDR3 consists of 18 residues. Trimming took 0 bases from V and 2 from J, leaving 17 bases between them. CDR3 sequence (DNA): TGTGCCACCAGCAGAGATCGGGGGACCCTTAGAGGCAATCAGCCCCAGCATTTT. Its translation: CATSRDRGTLRGNQPQHF.

This chain links TRBV5-1 with TRBJ1-3; a possible D gene is TRBD1 (6 bases). This CDR3 comprises 15 residues. Trimming left V 4 bases short and J 0 bases short, with 11 bases between. Germline values: CDR1 SGHRS, CDR2 YFSETQ. DNA for the CDR3: TGCGCCAGCAGCGCCCAGGGGATCTCTGGAAACACCATATATTTT. This translates into CASSAQGISGNTIYF.

This clone has just one count. The rearrangement joins TRBV27 to TRBJ2-2; D remains unclear. Deletions cut 10 bases from V and 7 bases from J, with 19 bases between. The CDR3 runs 14 residues. Germline V gene sequence: CDR1 MNHEY, CDR2 SMNVEV (reference sequence). The CDR3 protein is CATSVGGVVGELFF. Written as DNA, the CDR3 is TGTGCCACCAGCGTGGGTGGAGTAGTCGGGGAGCTGTTTTTT.

V and J are TRBV15 and TRBJ1-5, with TRBD1 identical over 9 bases. Germline V gene sequence: CDR1 LNHNV, CDR2 YYDKDF (reference sequence). V was pared by 2 bases and J by 1 base, with 6 bases of the junction left unmatched. This CDR3 has 17 residues. The CDR3 DNA follows: TGTGCCACCAGCAGAAAGGCGACAGGGGGGAGCAATCAGCCCCAGCATTTT. This codes for CATSRKATGGSNQPQHF.

V and J are TRBV2 and TRBJ1-5; D gene uncertain. The germline CDR1 and CDR2 sequences are SNHLY and FYNNEI. The CDR3 covers 13 residues. V lost 7 bases and J lost 3, with 10 bases in between. In nucleotides, the CDR3 is TGTGCCAGCACGGGATTCACCAATCAGCCCCAGCATTTT. As protein: CASTGFTNQPQHF.

The V and J genes are TRBV7-9 and TRBJ2-7, with TRBD1 identical over 11 bases. Germline V CDR1 and CDR2: SEHNR, FQNEAQ (reference sequence). The ends lost 8 bases at V and 4 bases at J; junction bases unmatched: 10. The length of the CDR3 is 15 residues. The chain's CDR3 is CASLKQGQGVYEQYF. The CDR3, as DNA: TGTGCCAGCCTAAAGCAGGGACAGGGGGTTTACGAGCAGTACTTC.

This chain connects TRBV6-6 to TRBJ2-1, with 10 bases that match TRBD1. The CDR3 totals 12 residues. Germline trimming cut 5 bases from V and 8 bases from J; bases unmatched to any gene: 0. Germline V gene sequence: CDR1 MNHNY, CDR2 SVGAGI (reference sequence). The CDR3 DNA follows: TGTGCCAGCAGTGGACAGGGGGATGAGCAGTTCTTC. The encoded protein is CASSGQGDEQFF.

The V gene is TRBV28, the J gene TRBJ2-3; 11 bases line up with TRBD1. Trimming removed 4 bases from V and 8 bases from J; junction bases left unmatched: 8. Germline V CDR1 and CDR2: MDHEN, SYDVKM. The CDR3 sequence is 15 residues long. In DNA form, the CDR3 reads TGTGCCAGCAGTTCAGGACAGGGGGCGGTAGGTACGCAGTATTTT. It yields the protein CASSSGQGAVGTQYF.

The V call is TRBV11-2, the J call TRBJ2-7, with TRBD2 matching over 12 bases. The CDR3 runs 16 residues. CDR1 and CDR2 from the germline V gene are SGHAT and FQNNGV. The V segment lost 5 bases and the J segment 3 bases; nucleotides outside the gene matches: 8. The CDR3 bases are TGTGCCAGCAGCCGTCGGACTAGCGGGGTGATCTACGAGCAGTACTTC. Amino acid sequence: CASSRRTSGVIYEQYF.

The chain joins TRBV11-2 to TRBJ1-4; the D gene is possibly TRBD1 (5 bases). The CDR3 loop spans 15 amino acids. Germline lookup yields CDR1 SGHAT and CDR2 FQNNGV. V was pared by 1 base and J by 5 bases, with 11 bases between. The CDR3 region is CASSLAAGPNEKLFF. The CDR3 DNA is TGTGCCAGCAGCTTAGCCGCAGGGCCCAATGAAAAACTGTTTTTT.

This rearrangement joins TRBV2 to TRBJ1-4, with 8 nucleotides matching TRBD1. This CDR3 region has 14 residues. Trimming took 7 bases from V and 10 from J; bases not matched to a gene: 11. Germline CDR1 and CDR2: SNHLY and FYNNEI. CDR3 nucleotide sequence: TGTGCCAGCAATCCGACAGGGGTTGGTGGAAAACTGTTTTTT. Translated, it gives CASNPTGVGGKLFF.

This clone came up once. V gene TRBV18 combines with J gene TRBJ1-1; 10 bases are a match to TRBD1. Germline CDR1 is KGHSH and CDR2 is LQKENI. V was clipped by 2 bases and J by 0 bases; unmatched bases: 12. The CDR3 has 19 amino acids. CDR3 amino acids: CASSPSRTDRGALNTEAFF. The DNA of the CDR3 is TGTGCCAGCTCACCATCTCGGACGGACAGGGGGGCCTTGAACACTGAAGCTTTCTTT.

This clone came up once. The genes are TRBV5-1 and TRBJ2-1; 9 positions agree with TRBD2. This CDR3 contains 13 residues. The germline CDR1 and CDR2 sequences are SGHRS and YFSETQ. V lost 3 bases to trimming and J lost 6 bases; unmatched junction nucleotides: 1. The DNA of the CDR3 is TGCGCCAGCAGCTCGGGACTAGCCAATGAGCAGTTCTTC. Amino acid sequence: CASSSGLANEQFF.

The rearrangement uses TRBV27 and TRBJ2-1, with D tentatively TRBD1 (5 bases). V lost 3 bases, J lost 7 bases, and 10 bases lay in between. The CDR3 contains 13 residues. Germline V gene data show CDR1 as MNHEY and CDR2 as SMNVEV (reference sequence). The DNA for the CDR3 is TGTGCCAGCAGTTTTAGTGGGGCAAATGAGCAGTTCTTC. Residues: CASSFSGANEQFF.

This clone was recorded once. The V gene is TRBV7-3, the J gene TRBJ1-1; 9 positions match TRBD1. Germline lookup yields CDR1 SGHTA and CDR2 FQGTGA. The CDR3 has 13 amino acids. V shed 4 bases and J 5 bases; nucleotides not matched to a gene: 2. The CDR3 coding sequence is TGTGCCAGCAGCTCAGACAGGGGGACTGAAGCTTTCTTT. Residues: CASSSDRGTEAFF.

This clone came up once. This rearrangement joins TRBV9 to TRBJ2-5, with a possible D match to TRBD2 (6 bases). V was cut by 5 bases and J by 0 bases, with 11 bases left in between. Germline CDR1 is SGDLS and CDR2 is YYNGEE. This CDR3 has 14 residues. The CDR3 is CASRGPGDQETQYF. In DNA form, the CDR3 reads TGTGCCAGCAGGGGACCGGGAGACCAAGAGACCCAGTACTTC.

This chain uses TRBV29-1 with TRBJ1-2, with D perhaps TRBD1 (6 bases). CDR3 length: 15 residues. With 6 bases removed from V and 6 bases from J, the gap between germline ends came to 23 bases. Germline lookup yields CDR1 SQVTM and CDR2 ANQGSEA. CDR3 region: CSVLLRGAVGNGYTF. In DNA form, the CDR3 reads TGCAGCGTGCTCCTCCGGGGGGCAGTAGGGAATGGCTACACCTTC.

This chain uses TRBV10-3 with TRBJ1-1; a possible D gene is TRBD1 (5 bases). CDR1 and CDR2 from the germline V gene are ENHRY and SYGVKD. V was cut by 6 bases and J by 7 bases, with 21 bases left in between. The CDR3 covers 15 residues. The CDR3 region has the DNA TGTGCCATCAGACCCCAGACAGTAGAGGTCGATGAAGCTTTCTTT. Protein: CAIRPQTVEVDEAFF.

The gene calls are TRBV4-2 and TRBJ1-3; D unresolved. There are 16 residues in the CDR3. Germline assignment: CDR1 LGHNA and CDR2 YNFKEQ. V was shortened by 0 bases and J by 0 bases, with 9 bases between the two germline ends. The CDR3 here is CASSQDHTASGNTIYF. CDR3 DNA sequence: TGTGCCAGCAGCCAAGATCATACAGCCTCTGGAAACACCATATATTTT.

This clone was seen once. The chain carries TRBV5-4 and TRBJ2-5, with D unclear. Germline V lookup: CDR1 SGHNT, CDR2 YYREEE (reference sequence). Trimming stripped 0 bases from V and 0 bases from J, with 3 bases between. The CDR3 sequence is 13 residues long. This CDR3 is CASSLANQETQYF. Written as DNA, the CDR3 is TGTGCCAGCAGCTTGGCCAACCAAGAGACCCAGTACTTC.